This entry features one T cell receptor (beta chain) sequence. Its antigen remains unidentified. The data originate from a study of beta chain features in type 1 diabetes. Study-wide results and caveats: Type 1 diabetes patients showed a moderate but significant shortening of TCRB CDR3s in all four CD4+ subsets.

Expressed TCRB transcripts were sequenced, since all the RNA that had been isolated was reverse transcribed. The protocol was immunoSEQ multiplex PCR, while the TCRdb copy is restricted to in-frame clones and leaves out a portion. The table includes approximately 260,000 clones, less than 30% detected once. J lost 5 bases, V lost 5 bases, and 13 bases had no gene match. CDR3 length equals 15 residues. The germline V gene has CDR1 SGHRS and CDR2 YFSETQ. Sample: naive CD4+ T cells from blood. The chain uses TRBV5-1 and TRBJ2-7; 7 bases map to TRBD2. This TCR derives from a young woman with type 1 diabetes. The CDR3 loop reads CASRAYTGGFDEQYF. CDR3 sequence (DNA): TGCGCCAGCAGAGCCTATACGGGAGGTTTCGACGAGCAGTACTTC.